Following are 21 T cell receptor beta chains from one sample sequenced in a study of shared clonotypes between healthy human individuals. TCRdb's copy holds only in-frame clones and misses some; the assay was immunoSEQ multiplex PCR. Of about half a million clones listed, roughly 80% are singletons. Material: PBMCs. The receptors were gathered from a woman aged 40 to 49 in good health. Some clones in this sample may be carry-over from other donors' samples.

As concerns this clone: A read error likely explains this, since a far larger clone differs by one base. Other DNA sequences within the sample encode an identical CDR3. The chain carries TRBV28 and TRBJ1-1, with D maybe TRBD1 (5 bases). V was clipped by 2 bases and J by 4 bases, with 23 bases between them. The CDR3 sequence is 18 residues long. The germline gives CDR1 MDHEN, CDR2 SYDVKM. The CDR3 DNA is TGTGCCAGCAGTTTACCTACCTCCACTAGGGGCGCTGTCACTGAAGCTTTCTTT. Translating gives CASSLPTSTRGAVTEAFF.

The gene calls are TRBV15 and TRBJ1-5, with 8 nucleotides matching TRBD1. V gave up 0 bases and J gave up 4 bases; unmatched junction bases: 8. The CDR3 is made up of 17 amino acids. Germline V gene lookup returns CDR1 LNHNV and CDR2 YYDKDF (reference sequence). The CDR3 spells CATSRELPGGGNQPQHF. The CDR3 coding sequence is TGTGCCACCAGCAGAGAACTACCAGGGGGCGGGAATCAGCCCCAGCATTTT.

Turning to this clone: It differs at one base from a far larger clone, so likely a read error. This CDR3 is also generated by other DNA sequences in the sample. The chain links TRBV10-3 to TRBJ1-2, with no clear D. The CDR3 spans 14 residues. CDR1 is ENHRY, CDR2 SYGVKD, per germline. CDR3 loop: CAISESRGSFGYTF. The DNA of the CDR3 is TGCGCCATCAGTGAGTCGCGGGGATCGTTCGGCTACACCTTC.

With regard to this clone: Given a far larger clone just one base away, this is likely a sequencing read error. V is TRBV29-1 and J is TRBJ1-5; no clear D. CDR3 size: 14 residues. The germline V gene has CDR1 SQVTM and CDR2 ANQGSEA. The CDR3, as DNA: TGCAGCGTTGGAGAGCAATATAGCAATCAGCCCAAGCATTTT. Protein: CSVGEQYSNQPKHF.

This rearrangement joins TRBV7-2 to TRBJ2-1; D gene uncertain. Germline V gene data show CDR1 as SGHTA and CDR2 as FQGNSA. The CDR3 is made up of 15 amino acids. The V gene lost 3 bases and the J gene lost 0 bases, with 9 bases spanning the gap. DNA for the CDR3: TGTGCCAGCAGCTTGGGCCCGGGCTCCTACAATGAGCAGTTCTTC. This sequence encodes CASSLGPGSYNEQFF.

This clone occurred a few times. A much larger clonotype is one base distant, so this may be a read error. The sample holds other DNA sequences that translate to the same CDR3. The rearrangement uses TRBV19 and TRBJ2-5; 7 bases agree with TRBD1. The CDR3 length is 13 residues. Germline V gives CDR1 LNHDA, CDR2 SQIVND (reference sequence). The CDR3 nucleotides are TGTGCTAGTAGTACGACAGGGAAGGAGACCCAGTACTTC. Translated, it gives CASSTTGKETQYF.

V is TRBV9 and J is TRBJ2-7, with D unresolved. V gave up 0 bases and J gave up 1 base, with 8 bases separating them. The CDR3 is made up of 14 amino acids. The germline CDR1 and CDR2 sequences are SGDLS and YYNGEE. The CDR3 DNA reads TGTGCCAGCAGCGTAGAACAACAGTCCTACGAGCAGTACTTC. Its translation is CASSVEQQSYEQYF.

This clone has a count of ten or more. The chain has TRBV2 and TRBJ2-3, with TRBD1 matching 10 bases. CDR1 and CDR2 (germline): SNHLY, FYNNEI. CDR3 length: 15 residues. V shed 1 base, J shed 10 bases, and the junction held 8 bases outside the gene matches. The CDR3 protein is CASSEGQGALGAQYF. CDR3 nucleotides: TGTGCCAGCAGTGAAGGACAGGGGGCGCTTGGTGCGCAGTATTTT.

The genes are TRBV7-8 and TRBJ2-3; 7 bases agree with TRBD2. V gave up 4 bases and J gave up 5 bases; unmatched junction bases: 15. The CDR3 consists of 17 residues. CDR1 is SGHVS, CDR2 FQNEAQ, per germline. In nucleotides, the CDR3 is TGTGCCAGCAGCTCGCCCGAGACTGGCGGGAGTTTAGATACGCAGTATTTT. Residues: CASSSPETGGSLDTQYF.

The genes are TRBV25-1 and TRBJ2-1; 11 bases line up with TRBD2. The CDR3 has 15 amino acids. The V segment lost 3 bases and the J segment 7 bases; nucleotides outside the gene matches: 5. Germline V gene lookup returns CDR1 MGHDK and CDR2 SYGVNS. The CDR3 sequence: CASSDPRTSGNEQFF. The CDR3 DNA is TGTGCCAGCAGTGATCCCCGGACTAGCGGGAATGAGCAGTTCTTC.

In the case of this clone: With only one base between it and a far larger clone, this is likely a read error. The chain is built from TRBV9 and TRBJ2-5; 9 nucleotides match TRBD2. CDR3 size: 14 residues. Trimming took 4 bases from V and 1 from J; bases not matched to a gene: 2. Per germline, CDR1 SGDLS and CDR2 YYNGEE. CDR3 DNA sequence: TGTGCCAGCAGCTTAGCGGGAGCCCAAGAGACCCAGTACTTC. This codes for CASSLAGAQETQYF.

The genes are TRBV5-6 and TRBJ2-5; 8 nucleotides align to TRBD2. The CDR3 totals 14 residues. Germline assignment: CDR1 SGHDT and CDR2 YYEEEE. V shed 1 base, J shed 5 bases, and the junction held 4 bases outside the gene matches. CDR3 in amino acids: CASSLSSGSETQYF. In DNA form, the CDR3 reads TGTGCCAGCAGCTTGTCGAGCGGGAGCGAGACCCAGTACTTC.

J is TRBJ2-2 and V is TRBV27, with D perhaps matching TRBD2 (6 bases). Trimming cost V 5 bases and J 4 bases, with 14 bases left between them. The CDR3 is 15 amino acids. Germline V gives CDR1 MNHEY, CDR2 SMNVEV (reference sequence). The CDR3, as DNA: TGTGCCAGCAGTCCCGAGCTAGCGCCCACCGGGGAGCTGTTTTTT. This encodes CASSPELAPTGELFF.

The chain recombines TRBV2 with TRBJ2-1; the D is unclear. The CDR3 has 12 amino acids. Trimming stripped 1 base from V and 9 bases from J, with 7 bases between. Germline CDR1 is SNHLY and CDR2 is FYNNEI. CDR3 sequence: CASSEERREQFF. For the CDR3, the DNA is TGTGCCAGCAGTGAAGAACGGCGTGAGCAGTTCTTC.

Note on this clone: A far larger clone lies a single base away; this is likely a read error. CDR3 DNA sequence: TGTGCCTGGAGTCTGACGGGGCCTAGCAATAAGCCCCAGCATTTT. This translates into CAWSLTGPSNKPQHF. The chain joins TRBV30 to TRBJ1-5; tentative D call: TRBD1 (5 bases). Germline V gene data show CDR1 as GTSNPN and CDR2 as SVGIG (reference sequence). The CDR3 length is 15 residues.

Concerning this clone: One base separates it from a far larger clone, so it is likely a read error. The chain couples TRBV10-3 to TRBJ1-5, with 7 positions matching TRBD1. The CDR3 extends over 18 amino acids. Germline V CDR1 and CDR2: ENHRY, SYGVKD. CDR3: CAISDRERTGPLNQSQHF. DNA for the CDR3: TGTGCCATCAGTGATCGCGAAAGGACAGGACCCCTCAATCAGTCCCAGCATTTT.

In its sample, this clone was seen a few times. This chain joins TRBV7-2 and TRBJ1-3, with 7 bases identical to TRBD1. The V and J ends lost 5 bases and 0 bases, in that order; junction bases with no gene match: 10. The CDR3 totals 17 residues. Germline values: CDR1 SGHTA, CDR2 FQGNSA. DNA for the CDR3: TGTGCCAGCAGCCCTATTGGGACAGTCAACTCTGGAAACACCATATATTTT. This codes for CASSPIGTVNSGNTIYF.

The chain uses TRBV5-6 and TRBJ2-5; weak D call: TRBD2 (7 bases). V was cut by 4 bases and J by 5 bases, with 18 bases left in between. CDR1 is SGHDT, CDR2 YYEEEE, per germline. CDR3 length: 15 residues. CDR3 DNA sequence: TGTGCCAGCAGCCCACTACTAGCGAGGGGGGAGACCCAGTACTTC. Its translation: CASSPLLARGETQYF.

A note on this clone: A much bigger clone sits one base away, suggesting this may be a read error. Within the sample, other DNA sequences also encode this same CDR3. V gene TRBV15 combines with J gene TRBJ2-7; D is possibly TRBD2 (5 bases). Per germline, CDR1 LNHNV and CDR2 YYDKDF (reference sequence). The CDR3 covers 14 residues. This CDR3 reads CATSRDRGPYEQYF. CDR3 in DNA: TGTGCCACAAGCAGAGATCGGGGTCCCTACGAGCAGTACTTC.

Regarding this clone: One end of the junction fails to match germline, which may point to a read error. The gene calls are TRBV29-1 and TRBJ1-1; a weak D match, TRBD1 (5 bases). This CDR3 contains 14 residues. Germline CDR1 SQVTM, CDR2 ANQGSEA. The CDR3 region has the DNA TGCAGCGCTGAAGATGGGGCTAGGTACACTGAAGCTTTCTTT. Its protein is CSAEDGARYTEAFF.

The chain couples TRBV28 to TRBJ2-7, with TRBD2 identical over 8 bases. Unmatched junction bases numbered 4, after V lost 3 bases and J lost 3 bases. The CDR3 consists of 14 residues. Per the germline V gene, CDR1 is MDHEN and CDR2 is SYDVKM. The CDR3 DNA sequence: TGTGCCAGCAGTTTCAAGCGGGAGTTCTACGAGCAGTACTTC. It specifies CASSFKREFYEQYF.